This record looks at one TCR beta chain sequence and its context. The repertoire was sequenced with immunoSEQ multiplex PCR; TCRdb's copy has only in-frame clones and lacks some. The top ten hold approximately 11% of the sample, which has about 98,000 clones, 82% seen once. These data belong to a study of blood T cell repertoires in COVID-19. Looked up from germline, CDR1 is SEHNR and CDR2 is FQNEAQ (reference sequence). The CDR3 consists of 14 residues. With 6 bases removed from V and 4 bases from J, the gap between germline ends came to 15 bases. This receptor was identified in a man aged 70-80 years with active or convalescent COVID-19. Sequences were obtained from peripheral blood. The chain links TRBV7-9 to TRBJ1-2, with D possibly matching TRBD1 (6 bases). The CDR3 coding sequence is TGTGCCAGCAGGTTTGGGGGGGCCGGCTATGGCTACACCTTC. Translation: CASRFGGAGYGYTF.